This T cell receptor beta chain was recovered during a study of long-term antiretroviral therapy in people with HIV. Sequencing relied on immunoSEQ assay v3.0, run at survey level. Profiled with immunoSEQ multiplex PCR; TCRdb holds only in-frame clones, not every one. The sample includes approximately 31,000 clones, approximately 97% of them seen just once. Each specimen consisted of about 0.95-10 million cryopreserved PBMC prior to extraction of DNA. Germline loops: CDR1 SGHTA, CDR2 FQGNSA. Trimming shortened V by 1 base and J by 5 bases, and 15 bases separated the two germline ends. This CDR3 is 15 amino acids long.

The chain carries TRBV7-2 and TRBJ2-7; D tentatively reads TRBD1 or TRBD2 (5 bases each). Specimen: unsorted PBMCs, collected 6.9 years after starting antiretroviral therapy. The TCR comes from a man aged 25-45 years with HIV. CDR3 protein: CASSLVSGTKHEQYF. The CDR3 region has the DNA TGTGCCAGCAGCTTAGTTTCCGGGACGAAGCACGAGCAGTACTTC.